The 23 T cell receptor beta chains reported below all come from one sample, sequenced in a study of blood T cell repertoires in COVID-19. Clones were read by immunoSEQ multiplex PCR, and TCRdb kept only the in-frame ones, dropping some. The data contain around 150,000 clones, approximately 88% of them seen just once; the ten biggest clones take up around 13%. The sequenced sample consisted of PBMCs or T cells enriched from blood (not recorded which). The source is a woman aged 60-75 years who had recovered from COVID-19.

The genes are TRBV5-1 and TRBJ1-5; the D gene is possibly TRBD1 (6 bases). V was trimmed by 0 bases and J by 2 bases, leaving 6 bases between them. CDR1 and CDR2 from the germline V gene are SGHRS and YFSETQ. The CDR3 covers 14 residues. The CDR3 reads CASSLGTGNQPQHF. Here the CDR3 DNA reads TGCGCCAGCAGCTTGGGGACAGGCAATCAGCCCCAGCATTTT.

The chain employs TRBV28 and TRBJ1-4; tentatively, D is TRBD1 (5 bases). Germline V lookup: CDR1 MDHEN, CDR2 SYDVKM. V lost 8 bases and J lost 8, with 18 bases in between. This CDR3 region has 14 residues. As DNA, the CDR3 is TGTGCCAGCGGTACCGGAGGAGGGGTCGAAAAACTGTTTTTT. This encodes CASGTGGGVEKLFF.

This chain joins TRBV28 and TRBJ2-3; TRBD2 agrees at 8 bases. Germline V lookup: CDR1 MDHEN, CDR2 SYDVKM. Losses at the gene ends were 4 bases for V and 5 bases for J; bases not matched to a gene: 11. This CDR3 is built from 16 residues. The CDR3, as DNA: TGTGCCAGCAGTTGGACGGGGGGGCGGGGAGTAGATACGCAGTATTTT. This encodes CASSWTGGRGVDTQYF.

The CDR3 nucleotides are TGTGCCAGCAGCTTTAACCGGGACAAGAACACTGAAGCTTTCTTT. Translated: CASSFNRDKNTEAFF. The rearrangement uses TRBV7-9 and TRBJ1-1, with D possibly being TRBD1 (6 bases). The V and J ends lost 3 bases and 1 base respectively, with 12 bases between them. Germline-derived CDR1 and CDR2 are SEHNR and FQNEAQ (reference sequence). The length of the CDR3 is 15 residues.

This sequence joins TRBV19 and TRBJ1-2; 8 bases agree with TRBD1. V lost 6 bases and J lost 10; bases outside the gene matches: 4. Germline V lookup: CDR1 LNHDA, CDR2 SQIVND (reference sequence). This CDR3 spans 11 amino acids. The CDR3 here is CASSDRGPYTF. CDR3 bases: TGTGCCAGTAGCGACAGGGGCCCCTACACCTTC.

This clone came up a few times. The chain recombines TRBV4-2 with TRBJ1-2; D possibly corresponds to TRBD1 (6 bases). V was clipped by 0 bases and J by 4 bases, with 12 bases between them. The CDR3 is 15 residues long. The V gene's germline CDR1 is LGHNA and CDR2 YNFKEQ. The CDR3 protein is CASSQDTGSPYGYTF. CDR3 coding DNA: TGTGCCAGCAGCCAAGACACAGGGAGCCCCTATGGCTACACCTTC.

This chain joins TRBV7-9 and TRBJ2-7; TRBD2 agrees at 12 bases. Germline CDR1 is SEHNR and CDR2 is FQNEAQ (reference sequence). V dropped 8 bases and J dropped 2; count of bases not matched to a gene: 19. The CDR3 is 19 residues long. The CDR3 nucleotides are TGTGCCAGCCCTATTAGAGACCCGACTAGCGGGAGAAAAACCTACGAGCAGTACTTC. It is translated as CASPIRDPTSGRKTYEQYF.

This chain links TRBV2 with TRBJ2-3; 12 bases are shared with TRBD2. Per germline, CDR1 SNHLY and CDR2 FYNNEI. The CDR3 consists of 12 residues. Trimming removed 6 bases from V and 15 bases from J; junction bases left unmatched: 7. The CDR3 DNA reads TGTGCCAGCAGCCCCCTAGCGGGAGGGCCATATTTT. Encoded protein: CASSPLAGGPYF.

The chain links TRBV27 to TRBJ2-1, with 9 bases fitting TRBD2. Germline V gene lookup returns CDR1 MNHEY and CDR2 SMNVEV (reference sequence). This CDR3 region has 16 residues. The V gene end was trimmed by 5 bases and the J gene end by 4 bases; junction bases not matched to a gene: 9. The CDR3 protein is CASSHPPSGAYNEQFF. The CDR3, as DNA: TGTGCCAGCAGTCACCCCCCTAGCGGGGCTTACAATGAGCAGTTCTTC.

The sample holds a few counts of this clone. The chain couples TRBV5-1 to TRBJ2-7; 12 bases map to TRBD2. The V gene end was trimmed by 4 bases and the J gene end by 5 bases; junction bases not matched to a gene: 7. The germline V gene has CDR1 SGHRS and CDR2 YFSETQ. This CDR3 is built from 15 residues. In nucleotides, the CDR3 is TGCGCCAGCAGCCGCTTGGGACTAGCGGGTCACGAGCAGTACTTC. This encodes CASSRLGLAGHEQYF.

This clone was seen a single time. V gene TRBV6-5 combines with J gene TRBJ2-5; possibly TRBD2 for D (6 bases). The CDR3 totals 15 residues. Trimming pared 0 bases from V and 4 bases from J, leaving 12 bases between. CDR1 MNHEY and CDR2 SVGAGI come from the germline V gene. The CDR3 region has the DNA TGTGCCAGCAGTTACTCCTCTGGGGGAGGAGAGACCCAGTACTTC. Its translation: CASSYSSGGGETQYF.

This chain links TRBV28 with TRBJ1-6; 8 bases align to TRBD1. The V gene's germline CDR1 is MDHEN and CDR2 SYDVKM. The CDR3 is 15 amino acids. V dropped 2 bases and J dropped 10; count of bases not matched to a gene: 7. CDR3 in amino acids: CASSLTGQVGSPLHF. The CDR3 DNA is TGTGCCAGCAGTTTAACGGGACAGGTCGGCTCACCCCTCCACTTT. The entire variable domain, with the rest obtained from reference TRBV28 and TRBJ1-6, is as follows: DVKVTQSSRYLVKRTGEKVFLECVQDMDHENMFWYRQDPGLGLRLIYFSYDVKMKEKGDIPEGYSVSREKKERFSLILESASTNQTSMYLCASSLTGQVGSPLHFGNGTRLTVT.

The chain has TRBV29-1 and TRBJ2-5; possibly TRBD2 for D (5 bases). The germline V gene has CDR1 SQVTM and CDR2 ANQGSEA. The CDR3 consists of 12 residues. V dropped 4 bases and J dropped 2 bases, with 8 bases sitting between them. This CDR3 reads CSVGGQQETQYF. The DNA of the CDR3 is TGCAGCGTTGGAGGGCAGCAAGAGACCCAGTACTTC.

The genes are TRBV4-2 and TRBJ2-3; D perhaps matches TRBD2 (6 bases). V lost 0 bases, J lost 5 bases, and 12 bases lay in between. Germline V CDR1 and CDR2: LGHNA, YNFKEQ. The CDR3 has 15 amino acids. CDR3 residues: CASSQDWRGGDTQYF. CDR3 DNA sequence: TGTGCCAGCAGCCAAGATTGGCGGGGTGGAGATACGCAGTATTTT.

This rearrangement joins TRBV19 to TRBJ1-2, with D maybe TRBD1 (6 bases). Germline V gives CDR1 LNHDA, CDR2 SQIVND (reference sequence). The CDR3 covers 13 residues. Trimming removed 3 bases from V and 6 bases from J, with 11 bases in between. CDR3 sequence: CASSMDNRDGYTF. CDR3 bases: TGTGCCAGTAGTATGGACAACAGGGATGGCTACACCTTC.

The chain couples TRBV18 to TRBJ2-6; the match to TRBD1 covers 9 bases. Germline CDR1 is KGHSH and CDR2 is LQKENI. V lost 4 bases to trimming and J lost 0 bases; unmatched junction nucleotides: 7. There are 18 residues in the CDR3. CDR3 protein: CASSQTGTGSSGANVLTF. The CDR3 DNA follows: TGTGCCAGCTCACAGACCGGGACAGGGTCCTCTGGGGCCAACGTCCTGACTTTC. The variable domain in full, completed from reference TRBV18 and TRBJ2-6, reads NAGVMQNPRHLVRRRGQEARLRCSPMKGHSHVYWYRQLPEEGLKFMVYLQKENIIDESGMPKERFSAEFPKEGPSILRIQQVVRGDSAAYFCASSQTGTGSSGANVLTFGAGSRLTVL.

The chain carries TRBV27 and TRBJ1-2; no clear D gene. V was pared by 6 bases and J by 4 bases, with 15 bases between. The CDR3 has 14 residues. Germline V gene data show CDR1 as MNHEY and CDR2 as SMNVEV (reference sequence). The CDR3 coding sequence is TGTGCCAGCAGCTCCCCCGGGATTCCCTATGGCTACACCTTC. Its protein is CASSSPGIPYGYTF.

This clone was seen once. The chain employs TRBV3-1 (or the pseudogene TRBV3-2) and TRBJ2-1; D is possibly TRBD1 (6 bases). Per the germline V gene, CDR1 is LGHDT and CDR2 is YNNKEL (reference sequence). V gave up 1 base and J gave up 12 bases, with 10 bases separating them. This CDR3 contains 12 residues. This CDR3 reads CASSQVRGGQFF. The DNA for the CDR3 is TGTGCCAGCAGCCAAGTCAGGGGTGGGCAGTTCTTC.

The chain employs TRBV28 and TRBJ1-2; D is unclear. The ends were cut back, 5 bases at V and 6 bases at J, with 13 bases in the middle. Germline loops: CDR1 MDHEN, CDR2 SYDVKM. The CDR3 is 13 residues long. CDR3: CASSRYGGHGYTF. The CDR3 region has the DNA TGTGCCAGCAGTCGCTACGGCGGGCATGGCTACACCTTC.

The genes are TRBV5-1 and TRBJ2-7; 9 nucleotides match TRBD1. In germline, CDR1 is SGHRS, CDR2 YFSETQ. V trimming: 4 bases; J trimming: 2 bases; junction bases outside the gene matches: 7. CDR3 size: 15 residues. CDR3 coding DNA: TGCGCCAGCAGCGGGTCCGGGACAGGGCCCTACGAGCAGTACTTC. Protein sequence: CASSGSGTGPYEQYF.

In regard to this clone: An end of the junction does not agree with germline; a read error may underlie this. As DNA, the CDR3 is TGTGCCAGCAGCCCAGGCGGGAGGGATAACTCACCCCTCCACTTT. Its protein product is CASSPGGRDNSPLHF. The chain employs TRBV28 and TRBJ1-6; D remains ambiguous. Germline V gene sequence: CDR1 MDHEN, CDR2 SYDVKM. The CDR3 loop spans 15 amino acids.

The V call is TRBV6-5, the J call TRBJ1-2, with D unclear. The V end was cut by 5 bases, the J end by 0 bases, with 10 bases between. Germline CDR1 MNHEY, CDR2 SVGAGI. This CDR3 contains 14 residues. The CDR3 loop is CASSNRVANYGYTF. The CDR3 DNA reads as TGTGCCAGCAGTAACCGTGTAGCTAACTATGGCTACACCTTC.

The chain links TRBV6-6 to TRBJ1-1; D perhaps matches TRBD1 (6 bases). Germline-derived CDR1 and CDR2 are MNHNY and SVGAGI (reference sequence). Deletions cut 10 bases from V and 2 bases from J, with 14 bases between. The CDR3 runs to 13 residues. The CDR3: CATGRGANTEAFF. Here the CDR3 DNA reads TGTGCCACTGGGCGGGGGGCCAACACTGAAGCTTTCTTT.